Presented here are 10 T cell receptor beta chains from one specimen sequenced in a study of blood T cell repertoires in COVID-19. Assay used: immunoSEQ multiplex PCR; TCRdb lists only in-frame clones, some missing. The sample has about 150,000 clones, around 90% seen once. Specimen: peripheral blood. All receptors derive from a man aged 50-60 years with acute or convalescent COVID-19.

CDR3 residues: CASSLTSRQRIDSGANVLTF. The CDR3 DNA is TGTGCCAGCAGCTTAACTTCCCGACAACGCATTGACTCTGGGGCCAACGTCCTGACTTTC. V and J are TRBV7-3 and TRBJ2-6; no reliable D call. Looked up from germline, CDR1 is SGHTA and CDR2 is FQGTGA. Trimming took 0 bases from V and 0 from J, leaving 18 bases between them. CDR3 length equals 20 residues.

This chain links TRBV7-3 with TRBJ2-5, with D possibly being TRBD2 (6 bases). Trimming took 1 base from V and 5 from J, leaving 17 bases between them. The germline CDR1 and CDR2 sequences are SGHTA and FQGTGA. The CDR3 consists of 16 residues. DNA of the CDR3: TGTGCCAGCAGCTTAAATCCGCGGGGCCTGGGGGAGACCCAGTACTTC. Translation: CASSLNPRGLGETQYF.

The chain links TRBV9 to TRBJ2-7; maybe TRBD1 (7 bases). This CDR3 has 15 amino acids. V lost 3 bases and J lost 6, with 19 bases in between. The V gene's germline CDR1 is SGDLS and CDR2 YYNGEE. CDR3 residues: CASSGPRGVIGEQYF. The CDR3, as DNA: TGTGCCAGCAGCGGCCCCAGGGGGGTCATAGGCGAGCAGTACTTC.

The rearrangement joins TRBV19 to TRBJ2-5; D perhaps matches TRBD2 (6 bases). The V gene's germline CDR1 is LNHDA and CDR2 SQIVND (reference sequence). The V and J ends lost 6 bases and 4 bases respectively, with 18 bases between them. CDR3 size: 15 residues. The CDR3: CASRMGGHTTETQYF. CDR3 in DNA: TGTGCCAGTAGGATGGGAGGACACACAACAGAGACCCAGTACTTC.

The CDR3: CAWSEYRGAKNIQYF. CDR3 DNA sequence: TGTGCCTGGAGCGAATACAGGGGGGCCAAAAACATTCAGTACTTC. J is TRBJ2-4 and V is TRBV30, with 8 bases lining up with TRBD1. Germline CDR1 reads GTSNPN; CDR2 reads SVGIG (reference sequence). V trimming: 3 bases; J trimming: 1 base; junction bases outside the gene matches: 5. There are 15 residues in the CDR3.

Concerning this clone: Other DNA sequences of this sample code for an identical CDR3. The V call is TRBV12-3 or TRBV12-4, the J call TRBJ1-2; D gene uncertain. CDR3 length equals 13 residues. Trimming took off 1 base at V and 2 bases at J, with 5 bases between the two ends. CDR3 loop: CASSLDSNYGYTF. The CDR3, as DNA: TGTGCCAGCAGTTTAGACAGCAACTATGGCTACACCTTC.

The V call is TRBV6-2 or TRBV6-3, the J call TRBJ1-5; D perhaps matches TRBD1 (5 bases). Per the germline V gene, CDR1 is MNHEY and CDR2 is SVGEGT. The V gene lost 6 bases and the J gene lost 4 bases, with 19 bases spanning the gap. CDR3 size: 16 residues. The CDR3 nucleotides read TGTGCCAGCAGCACTTCCGGGGGGTTGGGGAATCAGCCCCAGCATTTT. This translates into CASSTSGGLGNQPQHF.

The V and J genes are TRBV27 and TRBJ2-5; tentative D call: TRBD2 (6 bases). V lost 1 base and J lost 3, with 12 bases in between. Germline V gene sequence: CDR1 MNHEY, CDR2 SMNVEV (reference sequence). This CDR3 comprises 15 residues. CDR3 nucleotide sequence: TGTGCCAGCAGTTTATATCGCGGGGCTGAAGAGACCCAGTACTTC. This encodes CASSLYRGAEETQYF.

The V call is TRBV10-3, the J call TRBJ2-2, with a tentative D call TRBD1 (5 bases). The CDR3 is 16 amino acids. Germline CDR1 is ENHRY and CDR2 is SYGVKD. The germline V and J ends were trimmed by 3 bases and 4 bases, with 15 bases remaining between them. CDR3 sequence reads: CAISDPTLQGTGELFF. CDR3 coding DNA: TGTGCCATCAGTGACCCGACTCTCCAGGGCACCGGGGAGCTGTTTTTT.

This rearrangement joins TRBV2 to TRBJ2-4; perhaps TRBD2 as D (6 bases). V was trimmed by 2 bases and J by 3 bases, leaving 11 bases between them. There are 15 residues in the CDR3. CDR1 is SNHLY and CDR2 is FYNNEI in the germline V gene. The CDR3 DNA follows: TGTGCCAGCAGTGAACAGCGGGTGGGCAAAAACATTCAGTACTTC. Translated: CASSEQRVGKNIQYF.